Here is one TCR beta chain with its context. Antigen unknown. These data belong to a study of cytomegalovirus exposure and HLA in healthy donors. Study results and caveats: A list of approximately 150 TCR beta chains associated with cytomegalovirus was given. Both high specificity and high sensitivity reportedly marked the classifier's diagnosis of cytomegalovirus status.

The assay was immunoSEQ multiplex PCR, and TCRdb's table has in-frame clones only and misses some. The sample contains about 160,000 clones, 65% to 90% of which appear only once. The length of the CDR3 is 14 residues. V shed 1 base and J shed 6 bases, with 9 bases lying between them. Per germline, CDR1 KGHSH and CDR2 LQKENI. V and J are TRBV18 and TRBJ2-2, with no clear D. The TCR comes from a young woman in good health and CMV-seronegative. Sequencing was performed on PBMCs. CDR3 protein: CASSPRQVAGELFF. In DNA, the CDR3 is TGTGCCAGCTCACCACGACAAGTCGCCGGGGAGCTGTTTTTT. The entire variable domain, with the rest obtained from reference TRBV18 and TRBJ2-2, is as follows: NAGVMQNPRHLVRRRGQEARLRCSPMKGHSHVYWYRQLPEEGLKFMVYLQKENIIDESGMPKERFSAEFPKEGPSILRIQQVVRGDSAAYFCASSPRQVAGELFFGEGSRLTVL.